A single T cell receptor beta chain is shown here with its context. These data belong to a study of blood T cell repertoires in COVID-19. Trimming removed 3 bases from V and 6 bases from J; junction bases left unmatched: 7. CDR1 is SGHAT and CDR2 is FQNNGV in the germline V gene. This CDR3 is 16 amino acids long. The table came from immunoSEQ multiplex PCR; TCRdb's copy has only in-frame clones and leaves some out. The top ten clones hold 9.5% to 15% of a sample with fewer than 350,000 clones, approximately 87% of them seen once. The TCR was taken from a woman aged 30 to 39 with COVID-19, enrolled during active disease. The rearrangement joins TRBV11-2 to TRBJ2-3, with 12 bases that match TRBD2. The sample taken for sequencing was peripheral blood. CDR3 amino acids: CASSFAPGTSGDTQYF. The CDR3 DNA follows: TGTGCCAGCAGCTTCGCACCCGGGACTAGCGGGGATACGCAGTATTTT.